The T cell receptor beta chain under discussion was sequenced for a study of OX40 agonist ivuxolimab in advanced cancers. Points from the study as a whole: CD4+ T cells averaged fewer expanded clones than CD8+ T cells. The 0.1-3.0 mg/kg partial responders had among the lowest clonal expansion.

About this clone: Its target is unknown.

The protocol was immunoSEQ multiplex PCR, while the TCRdb copy is restricted to in-frame clones and leaves out a portion. The data hold 50,000 or so clones, with around 84% observed a single time. Unmatched junction bases numbered 7, after V lost 5 bases and J lost 7 bases. The V gene's germline CDR1 is SEHNR and CDR2 FQNEAQ (reference sequence). There are 15 residues in the CDR3. The chain carries TRBV7-9 and TRBJ2-1; 11 bases agree with TRBD2. The sequencing here drew on CD4+ or CD8+ T cells sorted from blood, taken in a trial of the OX40 agonist ivuxolimab. This clonotype originated in an adult with an advanced solid tumor such as melanoma, head and neck, liver or kidney cancer. CDR3 in DNA: TGTGCCAGCAGCCGCCGGGGACTAGCGGAGAATGAGCAGTTCTTC. This encodes CASSRRGLAENEQFF.